One and the same sample provided the 13 T cell receptor beta chains below, sequenced in a study of blood T cell repertoires in COVID-19. The method was immunoSEQ multiplex PCR; TCRdb's version includes in-frame clones alone and lacks a portion of them. Here the sample spans some 45,000 clones, more than 80% being singletons. The sample consisted of peripheral blood. These receptors were obtained from a man aged 55 to 69 with COVID-19, enrolled during active disease.

This rearrangement joins TRBV18 to TRBJ1-4, with TRBD1 identical over 10 bases. Looked up from germline, CDR1 is KGHSH and CDR2 is LQKENI. J gave up 3 bases and V 4 bases, and 5 bases lay outside the gene matches. The CDR3 extends over 16 amino acids. Written as DNA, the CDR3 is TGTGCCAGCTCACAGGGACAGGGGACCCCTAATGAAAAACTGTTTTTT. This codes for CASSQGQGTPNEKLFF.

The genes are TRBV5-1 and TRBJ1-2; a possible D gene is TRBD1 (5 bases). The CDR3 has 14 amino acids. V lost 0 bases and J lost 5, with 11 bases in between. Germline V gives CDR1 SGHRS, CDR2 YFSETQ. CDR3 residues: CASSLADSSYGYTF. Written as DNA, the CDR3 is TGCGCCAGCAGCTTGGCAGACAGCTCTTATGGCTACACCTTC.

The DNA for the CDR3 is TGTGCCAGTCTCGACAGGGACGGATATGGCTACACCTTC. Its translation is CASLDRDGYGYTF. This chain connects TRBV19 to TRBJ1-2, with 7 bases lining up with TRBD1. Germline CDR1 LNHDA, CDR2 SQIVND (reference sequence). Unmatched junction bases numbered 8, after V lost 8 bases and J lost 5 bases. This CDR3 has 13 residues. The full variable domain, completed using reference TRBV19 and TRBJ1-2, is DGGITQSPKYLFRKEGQNVTLSCEQNLNHDAMYWYRQDPGQGLRLIYYSQIVNDFQKGDIAEGYSVSREKKESFPLTVTSAQKNPTAFYLCASLDRDGYGYTFGSGTRLTVV.

The chain recombines TRBV3-1 (or the pseudogene TRBV3-2) with TRBJ1-6; TRBD1 might be the D (5 bases). Germline assignment: CDR1 LGHDT and CDR2 YNNKEL (reference sequence). Trimming stripped 4 bases from V and 6 bases from J, with 16 bases between. CDR3 size: 16 residues. CDR3 loop: CASSPLAGGGNSPLHF. CDR3 nucleotides: TGTGCCAGCAGCCCTCTAGCGGGGGGAGGTAATTCACCCCTCCACTTT.

The genes are TRBV12-3 or TRBV12-4 and TRBJ1-2; D is unclear. V lost 6 bases to trimming and J lost 7 bases, with 9 bases between them. This CDR3 contains 11 residues. The DNA for the CDR3 is TGTGCCAGCAGCAACGGTGGTGGCTACACCTTC. Residues: CASSNGGGYTF.

This chain uses TRBV5-1 with TRBJ2-7, with 9 bases matching TRBD2. From germline, CDR1 is SGHRS and CDR2 YFSETQ. There are 17 residues in the CDR3. V was pared by 4 bases and J by 3 bases, with 14 bases of the junction left unmatched. The CDR3 coding sequence is TGCGCCAGCAGCCGACGTCTCCTTTCTAGCGGGAACTACGAGCAGTACTTC. Translation gives CASSRRLLSSGNYEQYF.

The chain uses TRBV11-2 and TRBJ2-7; 11 bases agree with TRBD2. The CDR3 runs to 15 residues. V was clipped by 5 bases and J by 5 bases; unmatched bases: 8. The germline V gene encodes CDR1 SGHAT and CDR2 FQNNGV. The CDR3 is CASSTIAGGPDEQYF. CDR3 nucleotide sequence: TGTGCCAGCAGCACGATAGCGGGAGGGCCGGACGAGCAGTACTTC.

This chain links TRBV11-2 with TRBJ1-1; 8 positions match TRBD1. The ends lost 4 bases at V and 4 bases at J; junction bases unmatched: 5. CDR1 and CDR2 from the germline V gene are SGHAT and FQNNGV. The CDR3 runs to 14 residues. The CDR3, as DNA: TGTGCCAGCAGCTCATTAACAGGGGGCACTGAAGCTTTCTTT. Protein sequence: CASSSLTGGTEAFF.

The chain links TRBV19 to TRBJ1-2; D might be TRBD1 (5 bases). Germline loops: CDR1 LNHDA, CDR2 SQIVND (reference sequence). The CDR3 runs to 11 residues. Trimming left V 3 bases short and J 14 bases short, with 13 bases between. CDR3 protein: CASSIPGRATF. The CDR3 DNA reads as TGTGCCAGTAGTATCCCAGGGCGAGCGACCTTC.

The chain carries TRBV18 and TRBJ1-2; tentative D call: TRBD1 (6 bases). Germline V gene lookup returns CDR1 KGHSH and CDR2 LQKENI. V was shortened by 1 base and J by 7 bases, with 7 bases between the two germline ends. This CDR3 has 12 residues. The CDR3: CASSPLQGGYTF. The CDR3 nucleotides are TGTGCCAGCTCACCACTACAGGGTGGCTACACCTTC.

The chain has TRBV30 and TRBJ2-1, with 10 nucleotides matching TRBD2. V gave up 3 bases and J gave up 5 bases; unmatched junction bases: 13. In germline, CDR1 is GTSNPN, CDR2 SVGIG (reference sequence). This CDR3 has 17 residues. The CDR3 sequence is CAWSPKVAGGINNEQFF. CDR3 sequence (DNA): TGTGCCTGGAGCCCGAAGGTAGCGGGGGGTATAAACAATGAGCAGTTCTTC.

The rearrangement joins TRBV7-9 to TRBJ2-2; the D is unclear. Trimming removed 1 base from V and 3 bases from J, with 9 bases in between. Germline V gene lookup returns CDR1 SEHNR and CDR2 FQNEAQ (reference sequence). CDR3 length: 15 amino acids. Here the CDR3 reads CASSLGQFHTGELFF. In nucleotides, the CDR3 is TGTGCCAGCAGCTTAGGGCAATTTCACACCGGGGAGCTGTTTTTT.

The DNA for the CDR3 is TGTGCCAGCAGCTTAGGGGGTAGCGGGACCCAAGATACGCAGTATTTT. It encodes CASSLGGSGTQDTQYF. V gene TRBV7-2 combines with J gene TRBJ2-3, with 8 positions matching TRBD2. CDR1 and CDR2 (germline): SGHTA, FQGNSA. This CDR3 is built from 16 residues. V shed 1 base, J shed 5 bases, and the junction held 8 bases outside the gene matches.